A single sample is the source of the 6 T cell receptor beta chains below, sequenced in a study of cytomegalovirus exposure and HLA in healthy donors. Amplification used 60 Vbeta primers and 13 Jbeta primers. Only in-frame clones appear in the TCRdb table, and some are missing; sequencing was by immunoSEQ multiplex PCR. The sample shows about 150,000 clones, 75% to 85% of them seen only once. Sequencing used PBMCs. All receptors come from a man younger than 40 in good health and CMV-seropositive.

This chain joins TRBV6-5 and TRBJ1-1, with 7 bases that match TRBD1. The CDR3 contains 15 residues. V was clipped by 6 bases and J by 0 bases; unmatched bases: 7. Per the germline V gene, CDR1 is MNHEY and CDR2 is SVGAGI. CDR3 region: CASSATGVMNTEAFF. The CDR3, as DNA: TGTGCCAGCAGCGCCACAGGGGTCATGAACACTGAAGCTTTCTTT.

The chain uses TRBV28 and TRBJ1-2; a possible D gene is TRBD1 (6 bases). Germline-derived CDR1 and CDR2 are MDHEN and SYDVKM. The CDR3 contains 14 residues. The V and J ends lost 2 bases and 8 bases respectively, with 15 bases between them. This CDR3 reads CASSLIGGGQGYTF. As DNA, the CDR3 is TGTGCCAGCAGTTTAATCGGTGGGGGCCAGGGCTACACCTTC.

V and J are TRBV7-2 and TRBJ1-1, with no clear D. CDR1 is SGHTA and CDR2 is FQGNSA in the germline V gene. V dropped 3 bases and J dropped 1 base, with 6 bases sitting between them. There are 13 residues in the CDR3. In DNA form, the CDR3 reads TGTGCCAGCAGCTTTCAGCGGAACACTGAAGCTTTCTTT. Its translation: CASSFQRNTEAFF.

This rearrangement joins TRBV7-3 to TRBJ2-1; D may be TRBD1 (5 bases). CDR1 is SGHTA and CDR2 is FQGTGA in the germline V gene. Trimming pared 5 bases from V and 5 bases from J, leaving 10 bases between. This CDR3 spans 13 amino acids. The CDR3 bases are TGTGCCAGCAGCCCGACACAGGACAATGAGCAGTTCTTC. This codes for CASSPTQDNEQFF.

The chain combines TRBV5-5 with TRBJ2-1; 10 nucleotides match TRBD2. Unmatched junction bases numbered 8, after V lost 3 bases and J lost 8 bases. Germline CDR1 is SGHKS and CDR2 is YYEKEE (reference sequence). This CDR3 has 15 amino acids. The CDR3 region has the DNA TGTGCCAGCAGCTCGCTAGCGGGAGTCGGGTATGAGCAGTTCTTC. It yields the protein CASSSLAGVGYEQFF. The complete variable domain, with remaining parts taken from reference TRBV5-5 and TRBJ2-1, reads DAGVTQSPTHLIKTRGQQVTLRCSPISGHKSVSWYQQVLGQGPQFIFQYYEKEERGRGNFPDRFSARQFPNYSSELNVNALLLGDSALYLCASSSLAGVGYEQFFGPGTRLTVL.

The DNA of the CDR3 is TGTGCCAGCTCCCCGACCAACGGGTTACTGAACACTGAAGCTTTCTTT. Its translation: CASSPTNGLLNTEAFF. The gene calls are TRBV18 and TRBJ1-1; D unresolved. The CDR3 totals 16 residues. V was cut by 6 bases and J by 0 bases, with 17 bases left in between. Per the germline V gene, CDR1 is KGHSH and CDR2 is LQKENI.